This T cell receptor (beta chain) was documented in a study of blood T cell repertoires in COVID-19. CDR1 MNHEY and CDR2 SMNVEV come from the germline V gene (reference sequence). Germline trimming cut 5 bases from V and 3 bases from J; bases unmatched to any gene: 10. The CDR3 loop spans 15 amino acids. Libraries were prepared by immunoSEQ multiplex PCR; TCRdb keeps only in-frame clonotypes and omits some of them. The profile covers a few hundred thousand clones, with approximately 85% appearing a single time and 1.9% taken by the ten largest. Sequencing was performed on PBMCs or T cells enriched from blood (not recorded which). This sequence joins TRBV27 and TRBJ2-7; 7 bases align to TRBD1. This sequence was found in a woman between 50 and 59 years old who had recovered from COVID-19. Written as DNA, the CDR3 is TGTGCCAGCAGTGGGGTCCGGACAGGTTTCTACGAGCAGTACTTC. It is translated as CASSGVRTGFYEQYF.